This T cell receptor beta chain was profiled in a study of beta chain features in type 1 diabetes. This clone showed up just a few times. Its antigen is undetermined. Germline CDR1 and CDR2: SGDLS and YYNGEE. The CDR3 totals 16 residues. The J segment lost 0 bases and the V segment lost 4 bases, leaving 4 bases of the junction unmatched. Since all of the isolated RNA was reverse transcribed, expressed TCRB transcripts were what got sequenced. The assay was immunoSEQ multiplex PCR, and TCRdb's table has in-frame clones only and misses some. The table lists some 150,000 clones, 9.5% to 10% of them singletons, with 0.55% to 0.75% in the top ten. Study findings and constraints: Whatever favoring of shorter templates PCR might show would apply equally to patients and controls. VDJ junctions in type 1 diabetes patients carried more deletions and fewer insertions.

The sequenced sample was central memory CD4+ T cells from blood. The TCR comes from a woman in her forties in good health. The rearrangement joins TRBV9 to TRBJ2-6; TRBD1 matches at 7 bases. The CDR3 DNA follows: TGTGCCAGCAGCTCGGGACAGACCTCTGGGGCCAACGTCCTGACTTTC. Translation gives CASSSGQTSGANVLTF.